The T cell receptor (beta chain) described here comes from a study of spatial heterogeneity in lung cancer. Background on the study: Matched bulk RNA-seq yielded a T cell transcriptional module score. Counts of TCR transcripts in tumor regions correlated strongly with that score.

This clonotype was recorded at least ten times. Its antigen is not known. Time point denoted: sample taken at primary tumor resection. The 60 to 90 donors had untreated early-stage non-small cell lung cancer. Unsorted samples of tumor, nontumor lung or frozen PBMC had their whole RNA sequenced. Whole-study findings and limits: One measure, the expanded intratumoral alpha and beta TCR count, tracked tumor mutation counts.

Each TCR cDNA molecule carried a unique molecular identifier. Using its own MiXCR run on the 5' RACE reads, TCRdb lists one record per CDR3 protein. This sample has some 100,000 distinct CDR3 sequences; 3.5% to 5% occur once, and the top ten carry less than 25%. Trimming pared 11 bases from V and 3 bases from J, leaving 20 bases between. The CDR3 contains 15 residues. Germline-derived CDR1 and CDR2 are LNHDA and SQIVND (reference sequence). The sequencing used lung tumor tissue, collected at surgery. The chain has TRBV19 and TRBJ2-1, with D possibly matching TRBD2 (6 bases). This receptor was identified in a male donor with early-stage non-small cell lung cancer. The CDR3 protein is CASTYEGSGYNEQFF. The CDR3 DNA reads TGTGCCTCGACTTATGAGGGTAGCGGCTACAATGAGCAGTTCTTC.